This TCR beta chain derives from a study of CD8 T cells in ankylosing spondylitis. Study-wide findings and caveats: Researchers report that disease-linked clones proved CD8+ and relatively rare in peripheral blood. Ankylosing spondylitis blood seemed to carry a telltale TCR beta motif made of about 8 highly homologous variants.

TCRdb itself ran the 5' RACE reads through MiXCR, one entry per CDR3 protein. The repertoire includes roughly 400,000 distinct CDR3 sequences, around 20% of them detected once, and roughly a sixth sits in the top ten. This CDR3 has 15 residues. Germline loops: CDR1 SNHLY, CDR2 FYNNEI. J gave up 5 bases and V 4 bases, and 5 bases lay outside the gene matches. There are a few counts of this clonotype. Its antigen is currently unknown. The material sequenced was blood, either unsorted or a sorted T cell fraction (not recorded which). The receptor's source is a male donor with ankylosing spondylitis. The rearrangement joins TRBV2 to TRBJ2-2; 9 bases agree with TRBD1. This CDR3 reads CASSVRQGDTGELFF. The DNA of the CDR3 is TGTGCCAGCAGTGTTCGACAGGGGGATACCGGGGAGCTGTTTTTT. The full variable domain, rest sourced from reference TRBV2 and TRBJ2-2, is EPEVTQTPSHQVTQMGQEVILRCVPISNHLYFYWYRQILGQKVEFLVSFYNNEISEKSEIFDDQFSVERPDGSNFTLKIRSTKLEDSAMYFCASSVRQGDTGELFFGEGSRLTVL.